The rows below give T cell receptor beta chains drawn from one sample of a study of T cells in Graves' hyperthyroidism and ophthalmopathy. Each CDR3 protein is one row after TCRdb ran MiXCR on the multiplex PCR reads. Here the sample spans under 300,000 distinct CDR3 sequences, roughly an eighth being singletons. The source material was blood. Receptors originate from a woman in her thirties or forties with Graves' hyperthyroidism. The CDR3 runs from the conserved cysteine through the conserved F or W. D genes are given only for firm matches. Clone size is not always given. Where it is, it says once, few, many or a class for expanded clones.

j_gene,len,d_gene,abundance,v_gene,CDR3nt,CDR3aa
TRBJ1-1,14,-,many,TRBV7-6,TGTGCCAGCAGCTTTGGACGCATTAACACTGAAGCTTTCTTT,CASSFGRINTEAFF
TRBJ1-1,14,TRBD1,-,TRBV19,TGTGCCAGTAGTCTTTGGACAGGGGGCTCTGAAGCTTTCTTT,CASSLWTGGSEAFF
TRBJ2-2,16,TRBD2,many,TRBV24-1,TGTGCCACCAGTGAACCTAGCGGGAGGGACACCGGGGAGCTGTTTTTT,CATSEPSGRDTGELFF
TRBJ2-3,15,TRBD1,-,TRBV2,TGTGCCAGCAGTGGACAGGGGGCGCGCACAGATACGCAGTATTTT,CASSGQGARTDTQYF
TRBJ2-1,18,TRBD2,few,TRBV24-1,TGTGCCACCAGTTTTTCAGGGACTAGCGGACTTTCGTACAATGAGCAGTTCTTC,CATSFSGTSGLSYNEQFF
TRBJ1-1,14,TRBD1,many,TRBV12-3/TRBV12-4,TGTGCCAGCAGCAGGACAGGGGGTTTCACTGAAGCTTTCTTT,CASSRTGGFTEAFF
TRBJ1-5,14,-,many,TRBV12-3/TRBV12-4,TGTGCCAGCAGTCCGAACAGGGACAATCAGCCCCAGCATTTT,CASSPNRDNQPQHF
TRBJ2-1,14,-,many,TRBV27,TGTGCCAGCAGCCGATTTAGCTCCTACAATGAGCAGTTCTTC,CASSRFSSYNEQFF
TRBJ1-2,15,-,many,TRBV13,TGTGCCAGCGAAACGACCGCTGACAGAGCCTATGGCTACACCTTC,CASETTADRAYGYTF
TRBJ2-7,15,TRBD2,-,TRBV30,TGTGCCTGGAGTGGGCTAGCGGGTCGATCCTACGAGCAGTACTTC,CAWSGLAGRSYEQYF
TRBJ2-1,15,TRBD2,-,TRBV3-1,TGTGCCAGCAGGTCGACTAGCGGGAGTTACAATGAGCAGTTCTTC,CASRSTSGSYNEQFF
TRBJ2-3,12,-,many,TRBV2,TGTGCCAGCAGGGAAGACCTAGATACGCAGTATTTT,CASREDLDTQYF
TRBJ2-7,14,-,few,TRBV24-1,TGTGCCACCTCCGTACACCTCAGCTCCTACGAGCAGTACTTC,CATSVHLSSYEQYF
TRBJ1-1,15,TRBD1,-,TRBV5-4,TGTGCCAGCAGCTGGACAGGGGTTTTGGTCACTGAAGCTTTCTTT,CASSWTGVLVTEAFF
TRBJ2-5,15,TRBD2,many,TRBV11-2,TGTGCCAGCAGCTTAGATCTGACGGGAGGAGAGACCCAGTACTTC,CASSLDLTGGETQYF
TRBJ2-7,12,-,-,TRBV29-1,TGCAGCGTACAGGGAGGAACCTACGAGCAGTACTTC,CSVQGGTYEQYF
TRBJ2-2,15,-,many,TRBV5-1,TGCGCCAGCAGCTCGGGACTTACGAACACCGGGGAGCTGTTTTTT,CASSSGLTNTGELFF
TRBJ2-1,13,TRBD1,once,TRBV19,TGTGCCAGTAGTGGAAACAGGGGAGAGACCCAGTTCTTC,CASSGNRGETQFF
TRBJ2-2,17,-,-,TRBV6-2/TRBV6-3,TGTGCCAGCAGTCCCCCCGCAGGGCGCGCGAACACCGGGGAGCTGTTTTTT,CASSPPAGRANTGELFF
TRBJ2-1,13,-,many,TRBV12-3/TRBV12-4,TGTGCCAGCAGTTCCGACGGGCGCAATGAGCAGTTCTTC,CASSSDGRNEQFF
TRBJ2-2,16,-,few,TRBV6-1,TGTGCCAGCAGTGGTTCCGAGGGACTTCACACCGGGGAGCTGTTTTTT,CASSGSEGLHTGELFF
TRBJ2-2,15,-,-,TRBV6-2/TRBV6-3,TGTGCCAGCAGCCGGGGACCGATTGGCGCCGGGGAGCTGTTTTTT,CASSRGPIGAGELFF
TRBJ1-6,12,-,-,TRBV28,TGTGCCAGCCATCAGAGAAATTCACCCCTCCACTTT,CASHQRNSPLHF
TRBJ1-5,12,-,-,TRBV5-8,TGTGCCAGCAGATTGGGTAAGGACCCCCAGCATTTT,CASRLGKDPQHF
TRBJ2-3,13,-,many,TRBV2,TGTGCCAGCAGTCGGGCGACGGCAGATACGCAGTATTTT,CASSRATADTQYF
TRBJ1-1,16,-,-,TRBV7-9,TGTGCCAGCAGCCCCTATACGGGACCGCGGAACACTGAAGCTTTCTTT,CASSPYTGPRNTEAFF
TRBJ2-2,15,-,few,TRBV3-1,TGTGCCAGCAGCCCGCGGACATTCGGCACCGGGGAGCTGTTTTTT,CASSPRTFGTGELFF
TRBJ1-1,17,TRBD1,-,TRBV19,TGTGCCAGTAGTATAGATAGTACGGGACAGGCAACCACTGAAGCTTTCTTT,CASSIDSTGQATTEAFF
TRBJ1-1,13,-,few,TRBV19,TGTGCCAGTAGCTTCCGGTGGGACACTGAAGCTTTCTTT,CASSFRWDTEAFF
TRBJ2-7,16,TRBD2,-,TRBV7-2,TGTGCCAGCAGCTTAAGGCTAGCGGGAGGGTGGTACGAGCAGTACTTC,CASSLRLAGGWYEQYF
TRBJ2-5,13,TRBD1,many,TRBV20-1,TGCAGTGCTACCCTGACAGGGCAGGAGACCCAGTACTTC,CSATLTGQETQYF
TRBJ2-7,14,-,many,TRBV11-2,TGTGCCAGCAGCTTTTCTAGGGGAAACTACGAGCAGTACTTC,CASSFSRGNYEQYF
TRBJ2-5,13,-,many,TRBV18,TGTGCCAGCTCACCGCCTACTAGAGAGACCCAGTACTTC,CASSPPTRETQYF
TRBJ1-2,13,TRBD1,many,TRBV2,TGTGCCAGCAGGGGGAGACAGGGGAATGGCTACACCTTC,CASRGRQGNGYTF
TRBJ2-3,19,TRBD2,-,TRBV7-3,TGTGCCAGCAGCCTCGGGACTAGCGGGAGTTTACGTAACACAGATACGCAGTATTTT,CASSLGTSGSLRNTDTQYF
TRBJ1-4,17,-,many,TRBV28,TGTGCCAGCAGTTCCTCGACCCCTGTGGGAGGTAATGAAAAACTGTTTTTT,CASSSSTPVGGNEKLFF
TRBJ2-3,16,-,many,TRBV7-8,TGTGCCAGCAGAACAAATATCGGGGCGAGGGCAGATACGCAGTATTTT,CASRTNIGARADTQYF
TRBJ1-1,14,-,many,TRBV20-1,TGCAGTGCTGGCTTTTTAAACGTGAACACTGAAGCTTTCTTT,CSAGFLNVNTEAFF
TRBJ2-5,15,TRBD1,many,TRBV13,TGTGCCAGCAGCCGTGACAGGGGACCCCAAGAGACCCAGTACTTC,CASSRDRGPQETQYF
TRBJ1-2,13,-,many,TRBV10-3,TGTGCCATCAGTGAGAGAGGATTAGATGGCTACACCTTC,CAISERGLDGYTF
TRBJ1-6,13,-,many,TRBV30,TGTGCCTGGAGTGTTACGGGTGGATCACCCCTCCACTTT,CAWSVTGGSPLHF
TRBJ2-5,13,-,many,TRBV2,TGTGCCAGCAACCAACAGGGTTGGGAGACCCAGTACTTC,CASNQQGWETQYF
TRBJ2-1,16,-,many,TRBV12-3/TRBV12-4,TGTGCCAGCAGTGAGCGGGTCAGTTCCGATTTCGATGAGCAGTTCTTC,CASSERVSSDFDEQFF
TRBJ1-1,16,TRBD1,many,TRBV28,TGTGCCAGCAGACCCGGGACAGGGCGCATCGGCACTGAAGCTTTCTTT,CASRPGTGRIGTEAFF
TRBJ1-1,14,-,many,TRBV28,TGTGCCAGCAGTTTAATCCAGGGGAGGACTGAAGCTTTCTTT,CASSLIQGRTEAFF
TRBJ2-5,14,-,-,TRBV14,TGTGCCAGCAGCCAATTATTGGGGTTCGAGACCCAGTACTTC,CASSQLLGFETQYF
TRBJ1-1,14,-,many,TRBV11-2,TGTGCCAGCAGCTTAGGGGCGGCGTACACTGAAGCTTTCTTT,CASSLGAAYTEAFF
TRBJ2-5,13,-,many,TRBV12-5,TGTGCTAGTGGTTCCCTGGTTGGGGAGACCCAGTACTTC,CASGSLVGETQYF
TRBJ2-2,14,-,-,TRBV28,TGTGCCAGCAGTTCACAGGGAACCACCGAGGAGCTGTTTTTT,CASSSQGTTEELFF
TRBJ2-3,12,-,-,TRBV7-6,TGTGCCAGCAGCTCCAGGGTGGATACGCAGTATTTT,CASSSRVDTQYF
TRBJ2-1,15,-,few,TRBV6-1,TGTGCCAGTAATACCCCAGCGGATACCTACAATGAGCAGTTCTTC,CASNTPADTYNEQFF
TRBJ2-1,12,-,many,TRBV29-1,TGCAGCGTTGCCGCTGACTACAATGAGCAGTTCTTC,CSVAADYNEQFF
TRBJ1-4,14,TRBD1,many,TRBV5-5,TGTGCCAGCAGCTTCGGGACAGGGGGTGAAAAACTGTTTTTT,CASSFGTGGEKLFF
TRBJ1-1,12,-,many,TRBV7-9,TGTGCCAGCAGCCCTCTTACCACTGAAGCTTTCTTT,CASSPLTTEAFF
TRBJ1-2,14,-,many,TRBV19,TGTGCCAGTACCCTGGGACGGACTAACTATGGCTACACCTTC,CASTLGRTNYGYTF
TRBJ1-2,15,-,-,TRBV5-4,TGTGCCAGCAGCTCAGGACGGACCGTGTCCTATGGCTACACCTTC,CASSSGRTVSYGYTF
TRBJ2-7,14,TRBD1,-,TRBV5-1,TGCGCCAGCAGCTTGGGGGACAGGGGAAACGAGCAGTACTTC,CASSLGDRGNEQYF